The next 26 T cell receptor beta chains were all read from a single sample in a study of cytomegalovirus exposure and HLA in healthy donors (dated by TCRdb to the late 2010s). The receptor library was made with the immunoSEQ multiplex PCR assay. For the multiplex PCR, a mixture combining 60 forward primers for TCR Vbeta segments and 13 reverse primers for TCR Jbeta segments was used. Drawn from immuneACCESS, this table holds only the in-frame rearrangements with V and J called that TCRdb kept. Clones are partly lost; checked studies trace under half to an unresolved V gene and leave the rest unexplained. Recorded for this sample are approximately 79,000 clones; less than 80% of them occurred a single time. The ten largest clones capture 7.5% to 9.5% of the sample. Sequencing used PBMCs. Receptors were obtained from a man aged 35 to 55 in good health and CMV-seropositive.

The chain combines TRBV5-1 with TRBJ2-1; the D is unclear. Trimming shortened V by 2 bases and J by 8 bases, and 14 bases separated the two germline ends. CDR1 is SGHRS, CDR2 YFSETQ, per germline. This CDR3 has 14 amino acids. The CDR3 DNA sequence: TGCGCCAGCAGCTTAGAAGCTATTCGGGATGAGCAGTTCTTC. This sequence encodes CASSLEAIRDEQFF.

This clone came up once. The gene calls are TRBV11-2 and TRBJ2-1; D gene unclear. The ends were cut back, 0 bases at V and 9 bases at J, with 9 bases in the middle. Germline V CDR1 and CDR2: SGHAT, FQNNGV. This CDR3 has 13 residues. CDR3 protein: CASSLEEPTEQFF. Here the CDR3 DNA reads TGTGCCAGCAGCTTAGAAGAGCCCACTGAGCAGTTCTTC.

This chain connects TRBV11-3 to TRBJ2-3; D not resolved. CDR1 SGHNT and CDR2 YENEEA come from the germline V gene. V was clipped by 3 bases and J by 3 bases, with 4 bases between them. The CDR3 contains 12 residues. The CDR3 spells CASSFSTDTQYF. The CDR3 coding sequence is TGTGCCAGCAGCTTTAGTACAGATACGCAGTATTTT.

This clone was detected a few times. The chain combines TRBV19 with TRBJ1-4; no clear D gene. Looked up from germline, CDR1 is LNHDA and CDR2 is SQIVND (reference sequence). This CDR3 spans 14 amino acids. V dropped 1 base and J dropped 5 bases, with 8 bases sitting between them. The CDR3 DNA reads as TGTGCCAGTAGTATAGGGCGGGTCAATGAAAAACTGTTTTTT. This gives the protein CASSIGRVNEKLFF.

The rearrangement uses TRBV7-9 and TRBJ1-5, with D possibly being TRBD1 (5 bases). This CDR3 is built from 17 residues. The V and J ends lost 1 base and 5 bases respectively, with 18 bases between them. Germline CDR1 is SEHNR and CDR2 is FQNEAQ (reference sequence). The CDR3 coding sequence is TGTGCCAGCAGCTTAGTTAAGATGCAGGGAAAAGATCAGCCCCAGCATTTT. As protein: CASSLVKMQGKDQPQHF.

The V call is TRBV18, the J call TRBJ1-3; D gene uncertain. CDR3 size: 15 residues. The germline V gene has CDR1 KGHSH and CDR2 LQKENI. V shed 5 bases and J shed 0 bases, with 11 bases lying between them. The CDR3 protein is CASSRGSDSGNTIYF. The CDR3 DNA sequence: TGTGCCAGCTCAAGAGGGTCAGACTCTGGAAACACCATATATTTT. Drawing the rest from reference TRBV18 and TRBJ1-3, the complete variable domain is NAGVMQNPRHLVRRRGQEARLRCSPMKGHSHVYWYRQLPEEGLKFMVYLQKENIIDESGMPKERFSAEFPKEGPSILRIQQVVRGDSAAYFCASSRGSDSGNTIYFGEGSWLTVV.

The chain recombines TRBV5-6 with TRBJ2-7; the D gene is possibly TRBD1 (5 bases). The V and J ends lost 0 bases and 6 bases respectively, with 13 bases between them. The CDR3 extends over 14 amino acids. Germline assignment: CDR1 SGHDT and CDR2 YYEEEE. The CDR3 nucleotides read TGTGCCAGCAGCTTGGGATCGCGTGACAGCGAGCAGTACTTC. Encoded protein: CASSLGSRDSEQYF.

The CDR3 DNA reads as TGTGCCAGCAGCATGGGACAGGCGAACACCATATATTTT. It yields the protein CASSMGQANTIYF. The chain carries TRBV7-2 and TRBJ1-3; 8 bases fit TRBD1. V gave up 5 bases and J gave up 7 bases; unmatched junction bases: 4. The CDR3 is 13 amino acids. From germline, CDR1 is SGHTA and CDR2 FQGNSA.

The chain combines TRBV7-9 with TRBJ2-7; a possible D gene is TRBD2 (5 bases). The germline V gene has CDR1 SEHNR and CDR2 FQNEAQ (reference sequence). V lost 8 bases and J lost 5, with 10 bases in between. This CDR3 has 11 amino acids. The DNA for the CDR3 is TGTGCCAGCGGGAGATCCCACGAGCAGTACTTC. It is translated as CASGRSHEQYF.

This clone was picked up a small number of times. The chain links TRBV7-3 to TRBJ2-3, with TRBD1 matching over 8 bases. The J segment lost 4 bases and the V segment lost 5 bases, leaving 5 bases of the junction unmatched. Germline V gene lookup returns CDR1 SGHTA and CDR2 FQGTGA. This CDR3 is 14 amino acids long. The CDR3 sequence: CASSLDRGADTQYF. The CDR3, as DNA: TGTGCCAGCAGCCTTGACAGGGGCGCAGATACGCAGTATTTT.

The V gene is TRBV7-6, the J gene TRBJ2-7, with D perhaps TRBD1 (7 bases). The CDR3 totals 14 residues. V lost 3 bases, J lost 3 bases, and 12 bases lay in between. Germline V CDR1 and CDR2: SGHVS, FNYEAQ. CDR3 loop: CASSLGQGGYEQYF. Written as DNA, the CDR3 is TGTGCCAGCAGCTTGGGGCAGGGGGGCTACGAGCAGTACTTC.

V is TRBV19 and J is TRBJ2-7; TRBD2 might be the D (5 bases). This CDR3 has 15 amino acids. Trimming pared 3 bases from V and 0 bases from J, leaving 12 bases between. Germline-derived CDR1 and CDR2 are LNHDA and SQIVND (reference sequence). This CDR3 is CASSIGLLGSYEQYF. CDR3 nucleotide sequence: TGTGCCAGTAGTATCGGACTCCTTGGCTCCTACGAGCAGTACTTC.

V gene TRBV19 combines with J gene TRBJ2-7, with D uncertain. The V and J ends lost 2 bases and 13 bases respectively, with 12 bases between them. The CDR3 has 11 amino acids. From germline, CDR1 is LNHDA and CDR2 SQIVND (reference sequence). CDR3: CASSIRSRLYF. The CDR3 DNA reads TGTGCCAGTAGTATAAGGAGCCGTTTATACTTC.

Of note for this clone: In the same sample, other DNA sequences code for this CDR3. The chain employs TRBV7-6 and TRBJ2-7; 11 bases map to TRBD1. Germline V gene lookup returns CDR1 SGHVS and CDR2 FNYEAQ. The CDR3 runs to 15 residues. The V gene end was trimmed by 1 base and the J gene end by 5 bases; junction bases not matched to a gene: 4. The CDR3 bases are TGTGCCAGCAGCTTAGGGGGGACAGGGGGTCACGAGCAGTACTTC. This codes for CASSLGGTGGHEQYF. Looking up the rest from reference TRBV7-6 and TRBJ2-7 gives the full variable domain: GAGVSQSPRYKVTKRGQDVALRCDPISGHVSLYWYRQALGQGPEFLTYFNYEAQQDKSGLPNDRFSAERPEGSISTLTIQRTEQRDSAMYRCASSLGGTGGHEQYFGPGTRLTVT.

As to this clone: This specimen includes other DNA sequences encoding the same CDR3. The chain combines TRBV9 with TRBJ1-1, with TRBD1 matching 10 bases. CDR1 and CDR2 (germline): SGDLS, YYNGEE. V was pared by 3 bases and J by 1 base, with 3 bases of the junction left unmatched. This CDR3 comprises 15 residues. CDR3 protein: CASSAGQGRNTEAFF. The CDR3 DNA sequence: TGTGCCAGCAGCGCGGGACAGGGGAGGAACACTGAAGCTTTCTTT. The full variable domain, with the rest looked up from reference TRBV9 and TRBJ1-1, is DSGVTQTPKHLITATGQRVTLRCSPRSGDLSVYWYQQSLDQGLQFLIQYYNGEERAKGNILERFSAQQFPDLHSELNLSSLELGDSALYFCASSAGQGRNTEAFFGQGTRLTVV.

V is TRBV6-5 and J is TRBJ1-1; D call uncertain. Germline V CDR1 and CDR2: MNHEY, SVGAGI. The CDR3 consists of 14 residues. Trimming left V 6 bases short and J 2 bases short, with 13 bases between. The CDR3 nucleotides read TGTGCCAGCAGAACTCTCATTTCTAACACTGAAGCTTTCTTT. The encoded protein is CASRTLISNTEAFF.

The genes are TRBV7-9 and TRBJ2-2, with unresolved D. The germline V and J ends were trimmed by 1 base and 5 bases, with 5 bases remaining between them. This CDR3 is built from 13 residues. Germline V gene sequence: CDR1 SEHNR, CDR2 FQNEAQ (reference sequence). The CDR3 sequence: CASSLEATGELFF. In DNA, the CDR3 is TGTGCCAGCAGCTTAGAAGCGACCGGGGAGCTGTTTTTT.

The gene calls are TRBV7-9 and TRBJ1-1; D possibly corresponds to TRBD1 (5 bases). Germline V gene data show CDR1 as SEHNR and CDR2 as FQNEAQ (reference sequence). CDR3 length equals 14 residues. Between the trimmed V and J ends, which lost 8 bases and 1 base, there was a span of 14 bases. The CDR3 is CASRQRGANTEAFF. The CDR3 DNA is TGTGCCAGCCGTCAGCGTGGGGCGAACACTGAAGCTTTCTTT.

The genes are TRBV7-9 and TRBJ1-5; D remains ambiguous. This CDR3 region has 13 residues. The germline V gene encodes CDR1 SEHNR and CDR2 FQNEAQ (reference sequence). The V end lost 1 base, the J end lost 6 bases, and 7 bases lay between the germline ends. The CDR3 loop is CASSLDWAQPQHF. CDR3 coding DNA: TGTGCCAGCAGCTTAGATTGGGCTCAGCCCCAGCATTTT. Full variable domain (outside the CDR3, taken from reference TRBV7-9 and TRBJ1-5): DTGVSQNPRHKITKRGQNVTFRCDPISEHNRLYWYRQTLGQGPEFLTYFQNEAQLEKSRLLSDRFSAERPKGSFSTLEIQRTEQGDSAMYLCASSLDWAQPQHFGDGTRLSIL.

The chain carries TRBV28 and TRBJ1-4; weak D call: TRBD1 (6 bases). The CDR3 consists of 15 residues. Germline-derived CDR1 and CDR2 are MDHEN and SYDVKM. Trimming removed 1 base at V and 3 bases at J, with 9 bases between. The CDR3, as DNA: TGTGCCAGCAGTTTATCCGGACAGTCTAATGAAAAACTGTTTTTT. It specifies CASSLSGQSNEKLFF.

Of note for this clone: Different DNA sequences within this sample yield the same CDR3. The chain employs TRBV2 and TRBJ2-7; D is undetermined. Trimming took off 3 bases at V and 6 bases at J, with 12 bases between the two ends. Germline CDR1 SNHLY, CDR2 FYNNEI. This CDR3 contains 13 residues. CDR3: CASSELSRAEQYF. For the CDR3, the DNA is TGTGCCAGCAGTGAGCTTTCCCGAGCCGAGCAGTACTTC. The variable domain in full, with the rest retrieved from reference TRBV2 and TRBJ2-7, is EPEVTQTPSHQVTQMGQEVILRCVPISNHLYFYWYRQILGQKVEFLVSFYNNEISEKSEIFDDQFSVERPDGSNFTLKIRSTKLEDSAMYFCASSELSRAEQYFGPGTRLTVT.

The chain links TRBV10-3 to TRBJ2-1; 11 bases align to TRBD2. V lost 2 bases to trimming and J lost 3 bases; unmatched junction nucleotides: 3. The V gene's germline CDR1 is ENHRY and CDR2 SYGVKD. The CDR3 extends over 16 amino acids. In DNA, the CDR3 is TGTGCCATCAGTGAGCCGGGACTAGCGGACTACAATGAGCAGTTCTTC. This encodes CAISEPGLADYNEQFF.

The V gene is TRBV15, the J gene TRBJ2-5; TRBD2 matches 7 bases. The V and J ends lost 6 bases and 2 bases, in that order; junction bases with no gene match: 9. The CDR3 is 15 residues long. Looked up from germline, CDR1 is LNHNV and CDR2 is YYDKDF (reference sequence). The CDR3 region is CATSPTGGRQETQYF. CDR3 DNA sequence: TGTGCCACCAGTCCCACCGGCGGGAGACAAGAGACCCAGTACTTC.

The CDR3 DNA follows: TGTGCCACCTTAGGACTAGCGGGAGTCACGGCCTACAATGAGCAGTTCTTC. Amino acids: CATLGLAGVTAYNEQFF. The chain joins TRBV10-3 to TRBJ2-1; 13 bases fit TRBD2. CDR1 and CDR2 (germline): ENHRY, SYGVKD. The trim removed 10 bases at V and 2 bases at J, leaving 11 bases unmatched. The CDR3 has 17 residues.

The V and J genes are TRBV6-1 and TRBJ2-1; 8 nucleotides align to TRBD2. The germline V gene encodes CDR1 MNHNS and CDR2 SASEGT. The CDR3 is 15 residues long. V shed 7 bases, J shed 6 bases, and the junction held 11 bases outside the gene matches. CDR3 coding DNA: TGTGCCAGCACCCGAGAGCGGGGGAGCCGCAATGAGCAGTTCTTC. It yields the protein CASTRERGSRNEQFF.

The rearrangement uses TRBV7-2 and TRBJ1-6; TRBD1 agrees at 10 bases. J gave up 9 bases and V 4 bases, and 9 bases lay outside the gene matches. There are 16 residues in the CDR3. Germline CDR1 SGHTA, CDR2 FQGNSA. The CDR3 sequence: CASSSAGTGVGSPLHF. CDR3 nucleotide sequence: TGTGCCAGCAGCTCCGCCGGGACAGGGGTCGGTTCACCCCTCCACTTT.